The sequence of this TCR beta chain was determined in a study of regulatory T cells in long-lasting Graves disease. CDR1 and CDR2 from the germline V gene are SGHVS and FNYEAQ. The CDR3 spans 15 residues. Trimming removed 5 bases from V and 10 bases from J; junction bases left unmatched: 10. This clonotype was counted many times. Sequencing libraries for TCR beta were prepared with iRepertoire HTBI primers and Arm-PCR of CDR3 regions. MiXCR was run by TCRdb on the multiplex PCR reads, yielding one entry per CDR3 protein. The sample holds approximately 350,000 distinct CDR3 sequences; around 16% are singletons and the top ten take 20%. Time point denoted: newly diagnosed GD, antithyroid drugs for less than 3 months. Preparation of the TCR library used RNA extracted from PBMCs. These records were also assigned to another study, of T cells in Graves' hyperthyroidism and ophthalmopathy.

The rearrangement uses TRBV7-6 and TRBJ2-1; TRBD1 agrees at 11 bases. The TCR originated in a young woman with Graves disease. The starting material was peripheral blood mononuclear cells (PBMCs), obtained at new diagnosis, from a patient treated with antithyroid drugs. As DNA, the CDR3 is TGTGCCAGCAGCATCCCTGGACAGGGGGCAAGAGAGCAGTTCTTC. It codes for CASSIPGQGAREQFF.